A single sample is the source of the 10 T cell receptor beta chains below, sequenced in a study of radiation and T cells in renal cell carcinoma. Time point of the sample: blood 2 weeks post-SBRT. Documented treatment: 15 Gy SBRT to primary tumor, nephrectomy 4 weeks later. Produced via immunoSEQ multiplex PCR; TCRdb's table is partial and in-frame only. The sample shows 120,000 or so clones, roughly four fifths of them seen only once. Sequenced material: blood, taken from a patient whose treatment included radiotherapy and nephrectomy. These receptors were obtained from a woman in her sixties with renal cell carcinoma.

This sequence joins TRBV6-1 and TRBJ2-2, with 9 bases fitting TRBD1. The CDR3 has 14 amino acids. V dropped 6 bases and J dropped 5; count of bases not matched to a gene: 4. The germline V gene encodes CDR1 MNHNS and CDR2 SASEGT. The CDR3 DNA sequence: TGTGCCAGCAGCTGGGACAGGGAAACCGGGGAGCTGTTTTTT. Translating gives CASSWDRETGELFF.

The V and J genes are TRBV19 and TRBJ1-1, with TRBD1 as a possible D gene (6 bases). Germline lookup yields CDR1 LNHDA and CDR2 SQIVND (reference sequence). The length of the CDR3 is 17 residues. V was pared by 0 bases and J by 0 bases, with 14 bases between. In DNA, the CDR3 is TGTGCCAGTAGTATAGATGGACAGCTAAACATGAACACTGAAGCTTTCTTT. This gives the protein CASSIDGQLNMNTEAFF.

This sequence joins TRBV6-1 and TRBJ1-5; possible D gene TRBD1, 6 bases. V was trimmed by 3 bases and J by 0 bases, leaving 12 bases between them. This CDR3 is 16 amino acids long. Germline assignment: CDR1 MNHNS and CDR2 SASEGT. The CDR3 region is CASSDGGTYSNQPQHF. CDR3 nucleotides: TGTGCCAGCAGTGACGGGGGGACATATAGCAATCAGCCCCAGCATTTT.

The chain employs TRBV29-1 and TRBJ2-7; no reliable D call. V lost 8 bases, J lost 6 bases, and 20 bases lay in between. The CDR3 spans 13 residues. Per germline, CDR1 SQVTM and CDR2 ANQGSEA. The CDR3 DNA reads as TGCAGCTTCCGCGGAGTAAATCGGGCCGAGCAGTACTTC. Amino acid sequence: CSFRGVNRAEQYF.

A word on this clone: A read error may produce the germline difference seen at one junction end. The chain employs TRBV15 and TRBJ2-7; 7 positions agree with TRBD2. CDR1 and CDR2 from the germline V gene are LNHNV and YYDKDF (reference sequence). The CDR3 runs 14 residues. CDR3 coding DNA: TGTGCCACCAGCAGAGCTCCGGGGGGTTACGAACAGTACTTC. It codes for CATSRAPGGYEQYF.

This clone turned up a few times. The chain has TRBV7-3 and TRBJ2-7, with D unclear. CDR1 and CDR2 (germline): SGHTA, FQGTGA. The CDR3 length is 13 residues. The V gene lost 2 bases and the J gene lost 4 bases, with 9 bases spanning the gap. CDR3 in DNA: TGTGCCAGCAGCTTATTCTCTGGATACGAGCAGTACTTC. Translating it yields CASSLFSGYEQYF. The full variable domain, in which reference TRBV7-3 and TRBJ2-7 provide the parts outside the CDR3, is GAGVSQTPSNKVTEKGKYVELRCDPISGHTALYWYRQSLGQGPEFLIYFQGTGAADDSGLPNDRFFAVRPEGSVSTLKIQRTERGDSAVYLCASSLFSGYEQYFGPGTRLTVT.

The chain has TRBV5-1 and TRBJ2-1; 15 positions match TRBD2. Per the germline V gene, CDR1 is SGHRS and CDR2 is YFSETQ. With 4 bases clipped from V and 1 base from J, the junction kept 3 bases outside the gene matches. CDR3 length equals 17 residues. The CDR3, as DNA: TGCGCCAGCAGCCCCGGGACTAGCGGGGGGTCCTACAATGAGCAGTTCTTC. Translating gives CASSPGTSGGSYNEQFF.

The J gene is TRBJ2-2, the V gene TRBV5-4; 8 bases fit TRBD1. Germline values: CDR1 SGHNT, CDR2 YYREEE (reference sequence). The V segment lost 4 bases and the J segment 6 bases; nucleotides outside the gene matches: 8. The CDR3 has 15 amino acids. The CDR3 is CASSAAGGQAGELFF. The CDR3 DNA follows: TGTGCCAGCAGCGCGGCAGGGGGCCAGGCCGGGGAGCTGTTTTTT.

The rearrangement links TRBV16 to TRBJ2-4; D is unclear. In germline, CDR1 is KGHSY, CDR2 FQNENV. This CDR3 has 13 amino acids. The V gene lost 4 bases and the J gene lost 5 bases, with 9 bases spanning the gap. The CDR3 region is CASSLLSENIQYF. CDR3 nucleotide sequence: TGTGCCAGCAGCCTTCTTTCAGAAAACATTCAGTACTTC.

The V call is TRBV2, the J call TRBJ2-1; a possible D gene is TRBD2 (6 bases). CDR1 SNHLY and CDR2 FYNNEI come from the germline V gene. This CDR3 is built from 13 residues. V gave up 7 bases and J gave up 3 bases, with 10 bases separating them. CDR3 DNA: TGTGCCAGCACTTGGCGGGGCTACAATGAGCAGTTCTTC. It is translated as CASTWRGYNEQFF. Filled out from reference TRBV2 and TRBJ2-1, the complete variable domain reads EPEVTQTPSHQVTQMGQEVILRCVPISNHLYFYWYRQILGQKVEFLVSFYNNEISEKSEIFDDQFSVERPDGSNFTLKIRSTKLEDSAMYFCASTWRGYNEQFFGPGTRLTVL.